This T cell receptor (beta chain) was captured in a study of Ad26.COV2.S vaccination and SARS-CoV-2 variants. About the study: Doses of Ad26.COV2.S were injected into muscle once or twice, 56 days apart.

This sample's treatment: roughly 19 received Ad26.COV2.S at low or high dose, single or two shots; a few received placebo; per-sample allocation not given. Sample collection was performed on day 63 after the first vaccine or placebo injection. Within Boston, the person who donated was an adult of 18-55 years. Libraries were prepared by immunoSEQ multiplex PCR; TCRdb keeps only in-frame clonotypes and omits some of them. Here the sample spans 380,000 or so clones, 88% being singletons. The V end lost 1 base, the J end lost 3 bases, and 13 bases lay between the germline ends. Germline-derived CDR1 and CDR2 are LNHDA and SQIVND (reference sequence). This CDR3 spans 17 amino acids.

The source is a person aged 18-60 years who received the Ad26.COV2.S COVID-19 vaccine or a placebo. V gene TRBV19 combines with J gene TRBJ1-6, with D unclear. Source: peripheral blood, taken in a trial of Ad26.COV2.S vaccine versus placebo. CDR3 DNA sequence: TGTGCCAGTAGTATAGGAACATCGACCTTCTATAATTCACCCCTCCACTTT. Its protein product is CASSIGTSTFYNSPLHF.